These T cell receptor beta chains were read from a single sample in a study of cytomegalovirus exposure and HLA in healthy donors. Here immunoSEQ multiplex PCR was the method, and the copy in TCRdb shows in-frame clones only, minus some. The sample holds under 170,000 clones, roughly 63% seen once. The sample taken for sequencing was PBMCs. The receptors originated from a woman in her fifties or sixties in good health and CMV-seropositive. Both conserved end residues are part of each CDR3. The order of the fields is clone size, V gene, J gene, D gene, CDR3 DNA, CDR3 protein. A D gene is named only where the DNA matches it firmly. The size field is filled for only some rows; it gives once, few, many or a size class.

size: once; V: TRBV7-9; J: TRBJ2-5; D: TRBD1; DNA: TGTGCCAGCAGTTTCGGACAGGGGCTATCCATCAGTAGGGAGACCCAGTACTTC; CDR3: CASSFGQGLSISRETQYF
size: .; V: TRBV18; J: TRBJ1-5; D: .; DNA: TGTGCCAGCTCACCAGGCGGGGGGGAGGATCAGCCCCAGCATTTT; CDR3: CASSPGGGEDQPQHF
size: once; V: TRBV6-5; J: TRBJ2-1; D: .; DNA: TGTGCCAGCAGTTACAGAACCCTACATGAGCAGTTCTTC; CDR3: CASSYRTLHEQFF
size: .; V: TRBV19; J: TRBJ2-1; D: TRBD1; DNA: TGTGCCAGTAGTATGCAGGACAGGGCCCCCAATGAGCAGTTCTTC; CDR3: CASSMQDRAPNEQFF
size: few; V: TRBV5-1; J: TRBJ2-1; D: .; DNA: TGCGCCAGCAGCTTGGGGGCCCCAGGCCTCAATGAGCAGTTCTTC; CDR3: CASSLGAPGLNEQFF
size: .; V: TRBV4-3; J: TRBJ2-2; D: TRBD1; DNA: TGCGCCAGCAGCCAAGTAGATACAGGGGGCGCGCCCACCGGGGAGCTGTTTTTT; CDR3: CASSQVDTGGAPTGELFF
size: .; V: TRBV6-1; J: TRBJ1-5; D: .; DNA: TGTGCCAGCAGTAAACAGGGCGTTAGCAATCAGCCCCAGCATTTT; CDR3: CASSKQGVSNQPQHF
size: .; V: TRBV2; J: TRBJ1-1; D: .; DNA: TGTGCCAGCGGACGGACAACTGAAGCTTTCTTT; CDR3: CASGRTTEAFF
size: .; V: TRBV7-7; J: TRBJ2-1; D: TRBD2; DNA: TGTGCCAGCAGCTTAGATTCTAGCGGGAGGTATGAGCAGTTCTTC; CDR3: CASSLDSSGRYEQFF
size: few; V: TRBV30; J: TRBJ2-3; D: TRBD1; DNA: TGTGCCTGGAGGGACAGGGGCACAGATACGCAGTATTTT; CDR3: CAWRDRGTDTQYF
size: .; V: TRBV30; J: TRBJ1-1; D: .; DNA: TGTGCCTGGAGTGGAACAGGGTCCCGGGGCACTGAAGCTTTCTTT; CDR3: CAWSGTGSRGTEAFF
size: few; V: TRBV27; J: TRBJ2-1; D: .; DNA: TGTGCCAGCAGTTGGTCCAGCGGACTCTACAATGAGCAGTTCTTC; CDR3: CASSWSSGLYNEQFF
size: .; V: TRBV18; J: TRBJ1-5; D: .; DNA: TGTGCCAGCTCACCGGGCGATCAGCCCCAGCATTTT; CDR3: CASSPGDQPQHF
size: .; V: TRBV29-1; J: TRBJ2-7; D: .; DNA: TGCAGCGCCGAGGGCGCAAATGGGCTCAGAGAGCAGTACTTC; CDR3: CSAEGANGLREQYF
size: few; V: TRBV7-7; J: TRBJ2-5; D: .; DNA: TGTGCCAGCAGCTTAACCGGGACTCTGGGAGAGACCCAGTACTTC; CDR3: CASSLTGTLGETQYF
size: .; V: TRBV10-3; J: TRBJ1-6; D: .; DNA: TGTGCCATCAGTGAGGGGCAGGGGAATTCACCCCTCCACTTT; CDR3: CAISEGQGNSPLHF
size: .; V: TRBV28; J: TRBJ2-7; D: .; DNA: TGTGCCAGCAGTTTATATGGGGGGAGCCCCTACGAGCAGTACTTC; CDR3: CASSLYGGSPYEQYF
size: .; V: TRBV11-2; J: TRBJ2-5; D: .; DNA: TGTGCCAGCAGCTTAGCCCGACTAGTCAGCCGAGGCCAAGAGACCCAGTACTTC; CDR3: CASSLARLVSRGQETQYF
size: .; V: TRBV5-1; J: TRBJ1-2; D: TRBD1; DNA: TGCGCCAGCAGCTTGGACCCTACAGGGGGAGGAGGCTACACCTTC; CDR3: CASSLDPTGGGGYTF
size: .; V: TRBV2; J: TRBJ1-2; D: TRBD1; DNA: TGTGCCAGCAGGGGACAGGGGATGGGGTCCTATGGCTACACCTTC; CDR3: CASRGQGMGSYGYTF
size: .; V: TRBV7-6; J: TRBJ2-7; D: TRBD2; DNA: TGTGCCAGCAAGTCTAGCGGGAGCCACGAGCAGTACTTC; CDR3: CASKSSGSHEQYF
size: .; V: TRBV10-3; J: TRBJ1-1; D: TRBD1; DNA: TGTGCCACCGTAGCCGGGACAGGGGGCTTTAGGAACACTGAAGCTTTCTTT; CDR3: CATVAGTGGFRNTEAFF
size: .; V: TRBV28; J: TRBJ2-1; D: .; DNA: TGTGCCAGCAGTTTAATGCGGCCGGGATACAATGAGCAGTTCTTC; CDR3: CASSLMRPGYNEQFF